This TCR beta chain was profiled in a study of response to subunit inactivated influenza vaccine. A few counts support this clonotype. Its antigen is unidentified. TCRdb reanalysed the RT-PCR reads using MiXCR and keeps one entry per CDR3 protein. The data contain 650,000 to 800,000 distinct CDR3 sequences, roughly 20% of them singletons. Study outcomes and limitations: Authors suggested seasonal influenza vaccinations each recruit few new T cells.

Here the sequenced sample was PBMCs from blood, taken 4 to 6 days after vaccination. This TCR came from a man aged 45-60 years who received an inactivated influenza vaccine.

CDR3 DNA sequence: TGTGCCAGCAGTCCCAACGGTGCGGAAGAGACCCAGTACTTC. It specifies CASSPNGAEETQYF. The rearrangement joins TRBV2 to TRBJ2-5; no clear D gene. CDR1 and CDR2 (germline): SNHLY, FYNNEI. The ends were cut back, 5 bases at V and 3 bases at J, with 13 bases in the middle. The CDR3 totals 14 residues.